This T cell receptor beta chain was identified in a study of blood T cells in healthy people across ages. With a J-beta primer mix and a sample-barcoded 5' primer, a second PCR ran about 6 to 11 cycles. With 12 random nucleotides, a template-switch adaptor tagged each individual cDNA molecule. MiXCR, run by TCRdb on the 5' RACE reads, gives a single entry per CDR3 protein. The table has 1.5 million to 2 million distinct CDR3 sequences, approximately 30% seen once; the top ten hold 6.5% to 8.5%. This clonotype has only a few counts. Sequenced: blood. The TCR was taken from a woman aged 30 to 39 in good health.

This chain's CDR3 is CASSEWGTVKETQYF. CDR3 DNA: TGTGCCAGCAGTGAATGGGGGACAGTTAAAGAGACCCAGTACTTC. The chain combines TRBV25-1 with TRBJ2-5, with TRBD1 identical over 7 bases. Germline V CDR1 and CDR2: MGHDK, SYGVNS. V shed 1 base, J shed 3 bases, and the junction held 5 bases outside the gene matches. The CDR3 is made up of 15 amino acids.